This TCR beta chain comes out of a study of T cell responses to AZD1222 COVID-19 vaccine. Generated by immunoSEQ multiplex PCR, the TCRdb table keeps only in-frame clones and is missing some. Found here are under 200,000 clones, roughly 92% of them singletons; the top ten hold 3.6%. The CDR3 sequence is 15 residues long. The germline V gene has CDR1 LGHNA and CDR2 YSLEER. V lost 1 base to trimming and J lost 0 bases, with 10 bases between them. This clonotype originated in an adult who received the MenACWY meningococcal vaccine as a control. The rearrangement uses TRBV4-3 and TRBJ2-7; D is perhaps TRBD2 (6 bases). This material consisted of peripheral blood, taken 28 days after the second dose of the MenACWY control vaccine. CDR3 nucleotides: TGCGCCAGCAGCCAAGTTGGGACTCCCTCCTACGAGCAGTACTTC. Translated: CASSQVGTPSYEQYF.